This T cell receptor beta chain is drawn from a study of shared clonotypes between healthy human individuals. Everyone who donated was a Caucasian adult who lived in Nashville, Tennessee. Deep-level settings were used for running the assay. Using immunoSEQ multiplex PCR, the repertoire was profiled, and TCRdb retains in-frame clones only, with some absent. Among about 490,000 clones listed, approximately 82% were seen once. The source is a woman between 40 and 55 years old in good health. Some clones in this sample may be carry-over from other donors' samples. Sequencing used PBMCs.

This CDR3 is CASTYLTGYNEQFF. The CDR3 region has the DNA TGTGCCAGCACCTATTTGACAGGCTACAATGAGCAGTTCTTC. V is TRBV7-9 and J is TRBJ2-1; D may be TRBD1 (6 bases). Germline CDR1 SEHNR, CDR2 FQNEAQ (reference sequence). The CDR3 sequence is 14 residues long. Trimming left V 7 bases short and J 3 bases short, with 13 bases between.